The 14 T cell receptor beta chains below all came from one sample that was sequenced in a study of cytomegalovirus exposure and HLA in healthy donors. Amplification used 60 Vbeta primers and 13 Jbeta primers. The method was immunoSEQ multiplex PCR; TCRdb's version includes in-frame clones alone and lacks a portion of them. Counted here are 160,000 or so clones, approximately 77% occurring once; the ten biggest clones make up 3.7%. Specimen: PBMCs. These receptors originate from a man aged 25-40 years in good health and CMV-seropositive.

The chain is built from TRBV19 and TRBJ1-2, with no clear D. The CDR3 is 12 residues long. The V and J ends lost 3 bases and 4 bases respectively, with 6 bases between them. The germline V gene has CDR1 LNHDA and CDR2 SQIVND (reference sequence). CDR3 amino acids: CASSMGGYGYTF. The DNA of the CDR3 is TGTGCCAGTAGTATGGGAGGCTATGGCTACACCTTC. The full variable domain, completed using reference TRBV19 and TRBJ1-2, is DGGITQSPKYLFRKEGQNVTLSCEQNLNHDAMYWYRQDPGQGLRLIYYSQIVNDFQKGDIAEGYSVSREKKESFPLTVTSAQKNPTAFYLCASSMGGYGYTFGSGTRLTVV.

The chain uses TRBV27 and TRBJ2-1, with a weak D call TRBD1 (5 bases). Deletions cut 0 bases from V and 2 bases from J, with 11 bases between. The CDR3 totals 16 residues. Germline V CDR1 and CDR2: MNHEY, SMNVEV (reference sequence). The CDR3 spells CASSLSTRGTYNEQFF. The CDR3 DNA reads as TGTGCCAGCAGTTTATCGACAAGGGGAACCTACAATGAGCAGTTCTTC.

The CDR3 region has the DNA TGTGCCAGCAGCTTGGCGTCTAGCGGGGGGTACAATGAGCAGTTCTTC. Translating it yields CASSLASSGGYNEQFF. The chain carries TRBV5-4 and TRBJ2-1; TRBD2 matches 11 bases. In germline, CDR1 is SGHNT, CDR2 YYREEE (reference sequence). V lost 0 bases and J lost 4; bases outside the gene matches: 3. There are 16 residues in the CDR3.

This chain uses TRBV7-2 with TRBJ2-5, with 9 bases aligning to TRBD1. Trimming removed 8 bases from V and 5 bases from J; junction bases left unmatched: 9. In germline, CDR1 is SGHTA, CDR2 FQGNSA. The length of the CDR3 is 14 residues. The CDR3 sequence: CASRPTGGGETQYF. In DNA, the CDR3 is TGTGCCAGCCGCCCGACAGGGGGAGGGGAGACCCAGTACTTC.

The chain is built from TRBV20-1 and TRBJ1-2; D ambiguous. The CDR3 contains 11 residues. Germline CDR1 reads DFQATT; CDR2 reads SNEGSKA (reference sequence). V lost 5 bases and J 8 bases, leaving 12 bases between the germline ends. The chain's CDR3 is CSAPGTRGYTF. CDR3 DNA sequence: TGCAGTGCTCCGGGAACGCGCGGCTACACCTTC.

The CDR3 DNA sequence: TGCGCCAGCACCATGTCACCGGGAGTCTCCTACGAGCAGTACTTC. It translates to CASTMSPGVSYEQYF. This rearrangement joins TRBV5-1 to TRBJ2-7, with a tentative D call TRBD2 (6 bases). Trimming stripped 6 bases from V and 0 bases from J, with 16 bases between. This CDR3 has 15 amino acids. Per the germline V gene, CDR1 is SGHRS and CDR2 is YFSETQ.

The chain couples TRBV10-3 to TRBJ2-7, with D tentatively TRBD1 (5 bases). V lost 2 bases to trimming and J lost 3 bases, with 8 bases between them. This CDR3 region has 13 residues. Germline V gives CDR1 ENHRY, CDR2 SYGVKD. DNA of the CDR3: TGTGCCATCAGTGAGGAACAGGTCTACGAGCAGTACTTC. This gives the protein CAISEEQVYEQYF.

This clone was counted a few times. The chain has TRBV7-3 and TRBJ1-2; 9 positions agree with TRBD1. Germline CDR1 reads SGHTA; CDR2 reads FQGTGA. The CDR3 loop spans 15 amino acids. J gave up 8 bases and V 4 bases, and 11 bases lay outside the gene matches. CDR3 DNA: TGTGCCAGCAGCTCCGGGGACAGGGTGAGGGGCGGCTACACCTTC. This translates into CASSSGDRVRGGYTF.

This chain uses TRBV5-4 with TRBJ1-1; D not resolved. Between the trimmed V and J ends, which lost 4 bases and 6 bases, there was a span of 10 bases. Germline CDR1 is SGHNT and CDR2 is YYREEE (reference sequence). This CDR3 spans 12 amino acids. The CDR3 DNA follows: TGTGCCAGCAGCGATGGGAGCGCTGAAGCTTTCTTT. Amino acid sequence: CASSDGSAEAFF.

V and J are TRBV9 and TRBJ2-7; 9 nucleotides line up with TRBD1. The length of the CDR3 is 14 residues. CDR1 is SGDLS, CDR2 YYNGEE, per germline. Unmatched junction bases numbered 3, after V lost 4 bases and J lost 1 base. The CDR3 spells CASSFGQGSYEQYF. CDR3 DNA sequence: TGTGCCAGCAGCTTCGGACAGGGGTCCTACGAGCAGTACTTC.

This chain connects TRBV30 to TRBJ1-5; 8 nucleotides agree with TRBD1. CDR1 and CDR2 from the germline V gene are GTSNPN and SVGIG (reference sequence). The CDR3 runs to 13 residues. Trimming cost V 5 bases and J 1 base; bases outside gene matches: 1. CDR3 sequence: CAWDRGSNQPQHF. CDR3 nucleotides: TGTGCCTGGGACAGGGGAAGCAATCAGCCCCAGCATTTT.

In this sample, this clone turned up once. This chain connects TRBV29-1 to TRBJ2-2; 8 bases agree with TRBD1. The germline V gene encodes CDR1 SQVTM and CDR2 ANQGSEA. With V trimmed by 4 bases and J by 3 bases, 7 bases remained unmatched. This CDR3 spans 15 amino acids. The CDR3 protein is CSVAVVQGDTGELFF. CDR3 in DNA: TGCAGCGTTGCCGTGGTACAGGGGGACACCGGGGAGCTGTTTTTT.

The genes are TRBV7-6 and TRBJ1-6; 8 bases line up with TRBD1. Trimming removed 1 base from V and 9 bases from J; junction bases left unmatched: 8. Germline V gene data show CDR1 as SGHVS and CDR2 as FNYEAQ. The CDR3 totals 16 residues. CDR3 sequence: CASSLGGTGGSSPLHF. As DNA, the CDR3 is TGTGCCAGCAGCTTAGGGGGGACAGGAGGAAGTTCACCCCTCCACTTT.

A few counts support this clone. The rearrangement uses TRBV25-1 and TRBJ1-1; the match to TRBD1 covers 8 bases. This CDR3 spans 16 amino acids. Germline V gene data show CDR1 as MGHDK and CDR2 as SYGVNS. J gave up 1 base and V 1 base, and 5 bases lay outside the gene matches. CDR3 amino acids: CASSEWKDRENTEAFF. CDR3 coding DNA: TGTGCCAGCAGTGAATGGAAGGACAGGGAGAACACTGAAGCTTTCTTT.